This T cell receptor beta chain is drawn from a study of control samples from healthy donors and cancer patients. The germline V gene encodes CDR1 DFQATT and CDR2 SNEGSKA (reference sequence). The CDR3 has 11 amino acids. V gave up 7 bases and J gave up 4 bases, with 10 bases separating them. TCRdb keeps only in-frame clones here, not all; method: immunoSEQ multiplex PCR. Here the sample spans tens of thousands of clones, about 88% being singletons. The clonotype was recovered from a man over 45 with head and neck cancer. The rearrangement links TRBV20-1 to TRBJ2-5; D is unresolved. Sequencing was performed on PBMCs. The CDR3 nucleotides read TGCAGTGTCGATATCGGAGAGACCCAGTACTTC. Its protein product is CSVDIGETQYF.